The next 14 T cell receptor beta chains were all read from a single sample in a study of neurological immune-mediated disorders. TCRdb independently ran MiXCR on the 5' RACE reads; one entry per CDR3 protein. Among tens of thousands of distinct CDR3 sequences listed, 9.5% to 15% were seen once. Sequencing was carried out using PBMCs. These receptor sequences come from a female donor in good health.

In this sample, this clonotype turned up many times. The chain couples TRBV2 to TRBJ1-5, with 8 nucleotides matching TRBD1. Germline V gene sequence: CDR1 SNHLY, CDR2 FYNNEI. This CDR3 is 14 amino acids long. V lost 4 bases, J lost 2 bases, and 1 base stayed unmatched. In DNA, the CDR3 is TGTGCCAGCAGTGCGGGACAGGGCAATCAGCCCCAGCATTTT. This encodes CASSAGQGNQPQHF.

This clonotype came up many times. The chain recombines TRBV11-3 with TRBJ2-1; D uncertain. Germline CDR1 SGHNT, CDR2 YENEEA. V dropped 5 bases and J dropped 7 bases, with 12 bases sitting between them. CDR3 size: 13 residues. DNA of the CDR3: TGTGCCAGCAGCCTTAGGCTAAAGAATGAGCAGTTCTTC. This translates into CASSLRLKNEQFF.

The chain uses TRBV7-9 and TRBJ2-1; the D is unclear. Deletions cut 2 bases from V and 7 bases from J, with 6 bases between. CDR3 length: 12 residues. Germline lookup yields CDR1 SEHNR and CDR2 FQNEAQ (reference sequence). The CDR3 DNA follows: TGTGCCAGCAGCTTACCTCTGAATGAGCAGTTCTTC. Amino acid sequence: CASSLPLNEQFF.

This clonotype was counted at least ten times. This rearrangement joins TRBV2 to TRBJ1-5; TRBD1 is a possible D gene (5 bases). Germline V gene data show CDR1 as SNHLY and CDR2 as FYNNEI. With 4 bases removed from V and 3 bases from J, the gap between germline ends came to 10 bases. This CDR3 has 14 residues. The DNA of the CDR3 is TGTGCCAGCAGTGTATCCAGGGACAATCAGCCCCAGCATTTT. Translating it yields CASSVSRDNQPQHF.

At least ten counts were recorded for this clonotype. This chain links TRBV5-1 with TRBJ1-1; the match to TRBD1 covers 7 bases. Germline V CDR1 and CDR2: SGHRS, YFSETQ. V lost 3 bases, J lost 5 bases, and 10 bases stayed unmatched. The CDR3 length is 15 residues. In DNA, the CDR3 is TGCGCCAGCAGCTCTGGACAGGCCGCGGGGACTGAAGCTTTCTTT. It translates to CASSSGQAAGTEAFF. The full variable domain, completed using reference TRBV5-1 and TRBJ1-1, is KAGVTQTPRYLIKTRGQQVTLSCSPISGHRSVSWYQQTPGQGLQFLFEYFSETQRNKGNFPGRFSGRQFSNSRSEMNVSTLELGDSALYLCASSSGQAAGTEAFFGQGTRLTVV.

This clonotype was seen many times. The chain uses TRBV5-6 and TRBJ2-5; 7 bases agree with TRBD2. Germline trimming cut 4 bases from V and 2 bases from J; bases unmatched to any gene: 5. The CDR3 is 14 amino acids. CDR1 and CDR2 from the germline V gene are SGHDT and YYEEEE. This chain's CDR3 is CASSPLGGQETQYF. The CDR3 DNA follows: TGTGCCAGCAGCCCCTTGGGGGGGCAAGAGACCCAGTACTTC.

The table lists this clonotype with many counts. V usage is TRBV5-1 and J usage is TRBJ2-1; no firm D call. The germline V and J ends were trimmed by 0 bases and 0 bases, with 10 bases remaining between them. This CDR3 is built from 16 residues. Germline V gene sequence: CDR1 SGHRS, CDR2 YFSETQ. Here the CDR3 reads CASSLGFKSSYNEQFF. CDR3 DNA: TGCGCCAGCAGCTTGGGGTTTAAGAGCTCCTACAATGAGCAGTTCTTC.

Only a few counts were recorded for this clonotype. The chain links TRBV7-9 to TRBJ1-3, with D possibly matching TRBD1 (6 bases). This CDR3 comprises 14 residues. The germline V and J ends were trimmed by 8 bases and 4 bases, with 15 bases remaining between them. The germline gives CDR1 SEHNR, CDR2 FQNEAQ (reference sequence). The DNA of the CDR3 is TGTGCCAGCCTACGGACGGGGGGCGGAAACACCATATATTTT. This encodes CASLRTGGGNTIYF. Full variable domain (missing parts from reference TRBV7-9 and TRBJ1-3): DTGVSQNPRHKITKRGQNVTFRCDPISEHNRLYWYRQTLGQGPEFLTYFQNEAQLEKSRLLSDRFSAERPKGSFSTLEIQRTEQGDSAMYLCASLRTGGGNTIYFGEGSWLTVV.

This clonotype has just a few counts. The rearrangement joins TRBV7-9 to TRBJ2-1; 11 bases align to TRBD2. The CDR3 has 15 residues. With V trimmed by 3 bases and J by 10 bases, 8 bases remained unmatched. Per the germline V gene, CDR1 is SEHNR and CDR2 is FQNEAQ (reference sequence). CDR3 coding DNA: TGTGCCAGCAGCTTTCCGGGACTAGCGGCTCTGGAGCAGTTCTTC. It is translated as CASSFPGLAALEQFF.

This clonotype was detected ten times or more. CDR3 nucleotide sequence: TGTGCCAGCAGCCAACATACCCTGAACACTGAAGCTTTCTTT. Residues: CASSQHTLNTEAFF. V usage is TRBV3-1 and J usage is TRBJ1-1; D is undetermined. Germline-derived CDR1 and CDR2 are LGHDT and YNNKEL (reference sequence). V gave up 2 bases and J gave up 0 bases, with 7 bases separating them. The CDR3 contains 14 residues.

This clonotype was counted at least ten times. The chain joins TRBV6-5 to TRBJ1-5; the match to TRBD1 covers 7 bases. The J segment lost 5 bases and the V segment lost 7 bases, leaving 11 bases of the junction unmatched. Germline V CDR1 and CDR2: MNHEY, SVGAGI. This CDR3 has 15 residues. The CDR3 sequence is CASINGSGGYQPQHF. CDR3 in DNA: TGTGCCAGCATCAATGGGTCAGGGGGTTATCAGCCCCAGCATTTT.

This clonotype was picked up many times. The chain has TRBV9 and TRBJ2-7; TRBD2 aligns across 8 bases. The germline gives CDR1 SGDLS, CDR2 YYNGEE. This CDR3 has 15 amino acids. V dropped 7 bases and J dropped 3; count of bases not matched to a gene: 12. The CDR3 reads CASALGREAYYEQYF. The CDR3 DNA sequence: TGTGCCAGCGCTCTGGGGCGGGAGGCTTACTACGAGCAGTACTTC.

The rearrangement links TRBV5-5 to TRBJ2-4; possibly TRBD2 for D (6 bases). In germline, CDR1 is SGHKS, CDR2 YYEKEE (reference sequence). V was shortened by 6 bases and J by 2 bases, with 15 bases between the two germline ends. The CDR3 covers 15 residues. The CDR3 region has the DNA TGTGCCAGCAACAGCCCAGCGGGTTCCAAAAACATTCAGTACTTC. It specifies CASNSPAGSKNIQYF. The variable domain in full, with the rest retrieved from reference TRBV5-5 and TRBJ2-4, is DAGVTQSPTHLIKTRGQQVTLRCSPISGHKSVSWYQQVLGQGPQFIFQYYEKEERGRGNFPDRFSARQFPNYSSELNVNALLLGDSALYLCASNSPAGSKNIQYFGAGTRLSVL.

This clonotype occurred many times. The chain joins TRBV18 to TRBJ2-3, with D unclear. CDR1 is KGHSH, CDR2 LQKENI, per germline. This CDR3 spans 12 amino acids. V was clipped by 0 bases and J by 6 bases, with 4 bases between them. DNA for the CDR3: TGTGCCAGCTCACCACCTTGGGATACGCAGTATTTT. Its protein product is CASSPPWDTQYF.